The 32 T cell receptor beta chains in this list originate from one sample, sequenced in a study of shared clonotypes between healthy human individuals. TCRdb's copy holds only in-frame clones and misses some; the assay was immunoSEQ multiplex PCR. Of 2 million to 2.5 million clones listed, 90% to 96% were seen once; the top ten hold around 0.13%. Sequencing input: naive CD4+ T cells sorted from blood. Subset specified: CD45RA+ positively selected. The receptors here all came from a man aged 18 to 29 in good health.

This chain links TRBV29-1 with TRBJ2-3; D unclear. This CDR3 comprises 13 residues. The germline CDR1 and CDR2 sequences are SQVTM and ANQGSEA. The germline V and J ends were trimmed by 7 bases and 2 bases, with 13 bases remaining between them. The CDR3, as DNA: TGCAGCGGTGAGGTTCAGAACACAGATACGCAGTATTTT. Translated: CSGEVQNTDTQYF.

The chain is built from TRBV18 and TRBJ2-7; D gene uncertain. V was pared by 3 bases and J by 6 bases, with 21 bases between. Germline loops: CDR1 KGHSH, CDR2 LQKENI. This CDR3 comprises 16 residues. The CDR3 DNA reads as TGTGCCAGCTCACCCCCGATGAACATGGGTTTGGGCGAGCAGTACTTC. It specifies CASSPPMNMGLGEQYF. The variable domain in full, completed from reference TRBV18 and TRBJ2-7, reads NAGVMQNPRHLVRRRGQEARLRCSPMKGHSHVYWYRQLPEEGLKFMVYLQKENIIDESGMPKERFSAEFPKEGPSILRIQQVVRGDSAAYFCASSPPMNMGLGEQYFGPGTRLTVT.

The J gene is TRBJ2-1, the V gene TRBV9, with 14 nucleotides matching TRBD2. This CDR3 region has 17 residues. Trimming removed 0 bases from V and 9 bases from J; junction bases left unmatched: 8. Germline assignment: CDR1 SGDLS and CDR2 YYNGEE. CDR3 sequence (DNA): TGTGCCAGCAGCGTAGCTGTGGGACTAGCGGGGGATACTGAGCAGTTCTTC. It translates to CASSVAVGLAGDTEQFF. The full variable domain, completed using reference TRBV9 and TRBJ2-1, is DSGVTQTPKHLITATGQRVTLRCSPRSGDLSVYWYQQSLDQGLQFLIQYYNGEERAKGNILERFSAQQFPDLHSELNLSSLELGDSALYFCASSVAVGLAGDTEQFFGPGTRLTVL.

This sequence joins TRBV6-5 and TRBJ1-2; 8 nucleotides match TRBD1. Unmatched junction bases numbered 3, after V lost 1 base and J lost 8 bases. Germline V CDR1 and CDR2: MNHEY, SVGAGI. The CDR3 totals 13 residues. The CDR3 nucleotides read TGTGCCAGCAGTTACTTCCAGGGGGCGGGCTACACCTTC. It yields the protein CASSYFQGAGYTF.

V and J are TRBV11-2 and TRBJ1-2; D gene ambiguous. The CDR3 is 13 residues long. CDR1 SGHAT and CDR2 FQNNGV come from the germline V gene. V lost 1 base and J 2 bases, leaving 5 bases between the germline ends. The CDR3 nucleotides read TGTGCCAGCAGCTTAGGTATGAACTATGGCTACACCTTC. This sequence encodes CASSLGMNYGYTF. The full variable domain, completed using reference TRBV11-2 and TRBJ1-2, is EAGVAQSPRYKIIEKRQSVAFWCNPISGHATLYWYQQILGQGPKLLIQFQNNGVVDDSQLPKDRFSAERLKGVDSTLKIQPAKLEDSAVYLCASSLGMNYGYTFGSGTRLTVV.

The rearrangement links TRBV4-1 to TRBJ1-4; D perhaps matches TRBD1 (5 bases). V lost 3 bases and J 7 bases, leaving 15 bases between the germline ends. CDR3 length: 15 residues. Germline V gene lookup returns CDR1 MGHRA and CDR2 YSYEKL. The CDR3, as DNA: TGCGCCAGCAGCCAGAGAACGGGGGGGGGTGAAAAACTGTTTTTT. It codes for CASSQRTGGGEKLFF.

V is TRBV10-2 and J is TRBJ1-4; D might be TRBD1 (5 bases). V was shortened by 5 bases and J by 7 bases, with 14 bases between the two germline ends. Per germline, CDR1 WSHSY and CDR2 SAAADI. The CDR3 runs 14 residues. CDR3 region: CASSSGGKSEKLFF. CDR3 in DNA: TGCGCCAGCAGTTCTGGGGGAAAGAGTGAAAAACTGTTTTTT.

V gene TRBV5-6 combines with J gene TRBJ2-7; 9 bases are shared with TRBD2. CDR1 and CDR2 (germline): SGHDT, YYEEEE. The V gene end was trimmed by 4 bases and the J gene end by 2 bases; junction bases not matched to a gene: 10. This CDR3 contains 16 residues. This CDR3 reads CASSIPPGLAAYEQYF. The CDR3 coding sequence is TGTGCCAGCAGCATACCACCGGGACTAGCCGCCTACGAGCAGTACTTC.

This chain uses TRBV5-4 with TRBJ1-2; TRBD1 matches at 10 bases. From germline, CDR1 is SGHNT and CDR2 YYREEE (reference sequence). This CDR3 spans 13 amino acids. J was trimmed by 7 bases and V by 5 bases; bases with no gene match: 5. This CDR3 reads CASSAGTGVGYTF. The CDR3 nucleotides are TGTGCCAGCAGTGCCGGGACAGGGGTTGGCTACACCTTC.

The chain has TRBV7-9 and TRBJ2-1; 7 positions match TRBD1. V shed 10 bases, J shed 8 bases, and the junction held 14 bases outside the gene matches. CDR1 is SEHNR, CDR2 FQNEAQ, per germline (reference sequence). The CDR3 runs to 14 residues. The chain's CDR3 is CATYADRRGDEQFF. The CDR3 DNA reads as TGTGCCACCTACGCGGACAGGCGAGGCGATGAGCAGTTCTTC.

The chain recombines TRBV7-3 with TRBJ2-7, with D possibly called TRBD1 or TRBD2 (5 bases each). The CDR3 sequence is 13 residues long. V was pared by 4 bases and J by 9 bases, with 16 bases between. The germline CDR1 and CDR2 sequences are SGHTA and FQGTGA. In DNA, the CDR3 is TGTGCCAGCAGCTCAGGACAAGAAGGAGGGCAGTACTTC. This codes for CASSSGQEGGQYF.

In regard to this clone: The same CDR3 also results from other DNA sequences found in this sample. The J gene is TRBJ2-3, the V gene TRBV6-5; D is perhaps TRBD1 (6 bases). V gave up 5 bases and J gave up 6 bases, with 6 bases separating them. The CDR3 spans 11 residues. Germline V gene sequence: CDR1 MNHEY, CDR2 SVGAGI. The CDR3 coding sequence is TGTGCCAGCAGTAGGGGGGATACGCAGTATTTT. Its translation: CASSRGDTQYF.

The J gene is TRBJ2-1, the V gene TRBV5-1; TRBD2 is a possible D gene (5 bases). Germline lookup yields CDR1 SGHRS and CDR2 YFSETQ. The V and J ends lost 4 bases and 10 bases respectively, with 18 bases between them. This CDR3 has 14 amino acids. The CDR3 here is CASSIGLTAGEQFF. The CDR3 nucleotides read TGCGCCAGCAGCATAGGACTCACTGCGGGCGAGCAGTTCTTC.

The chain uses TRBV5-1 and TRBJ1-1; the match to TRBD1 covers 12 bases. In germline, CDR1 is SGHRS, CDR2 YFSETQ. J gave up 7 bases and V 3 bases, and 4 bases lay outside the gene matches. This CDR3 region has 14 residues. DNA of the CDR3: TGCGCCAGCAGCTGGGGACAGGGGGCGGTTGAAGCTTTCTTT. Translating gives CASSWGQGAVEAFF.

The chain carries TRBV5-6 and TRBJ2-7; D unclear. The CDR3 sequence is 14 residues long. Trimming shortened V by 1 base and J by 2 bases, and 10 bases separated the two germline ends. The germline V gene has CDR1 SGHDT and CDR2 YYEEEE. As DNA, the CDR3 is TGTGCCAGCAGCTTGATACAGACCCCCTACGAGCAGTACTTC. This encodes CASSLIQTPYEQYF.

The rearrangement uses TRBV29-1 and TRBJ2-3; D is possibly TRBD2 (6 bases). The CDR3 is 14 amino acids. The V end lost 4 bases, the J end lost 0 bases, and 11 bases lay between the germline ends. Germline V gives CDR1 SQVTM, CDR2 ANQGSEA. The CDR3 here is CSVAGGPSTDTQYF. DNA of the CDR3: TGCAGCGTTGCAGGAGGGCCTAGCACAGATACGCAGTATTTT.

CDR3 sequence reads: CASSQELLVAGEQYF. The CDR3, as DNA: TGTGCCAGCAGCCAAGAATTGTTGGTGGCCGGGGAGCAGTACTTC. The V call is TRBV7-9, the J call TRBJ2-7; D is undetermined. V was pared by 5 bases and J by 7 bases, with 21 bases between. Germline V gene sequence: CDR1 SEHNR, CDR2 FQNEAQ (reference sequence). This CDR3 is built from 15 residues.

This chain joins TRBV7-9 and TRBJ2-7; TRBD1 matches at 8 bases. The trim removed 4 bases at V and 3 bases at J, leaving 11 bases unmatched. This CDR3 has 16 amino acids. Germline CDR1 is SEHNR and CDR2 is FQNEAQ (reference sequence). The CDR3 sequence is CASSSLTGGMYYEQYF. In nucleotides, the CDR3 is TGTGCCAGCAGCTCGTTAACAGGGGGTATGTACTACGAGCAGTACTTC. Variable domain in full (rest from reference TRBV7-9 and TRBJ2-7): DTGVSQNPRHKITKRGQNVTFRCDPISEHNRLYWYRQTLGQGPEFLTYFQNEAQLEKSRLLSDRFSAERPKGSFSTLEIQRTEQGDSAMYLCASSSLTGGMYYEQYFGPGTRLTVT.

The gene calls are TRBV10-3 and TRBJ2-2, with D maybe TRBD2 (5 bases). V lost 0 bases, J lost 7 bases, and 9 bases lay in between. CDR1 is ENHRY and CDR2 is SYGVKD in the germline V gene. The CDR3 spans 14 residues. This CDR3 is CAISESRTGGELFF. CDR3 sequence (DNA): TGTGCCATCAGTGAGTCGAGGACTGGCGGGGAGCTGTTTTTT.

This clone was recorded only once. The rearrangement joins TRBV10-2 to TRBJ2-1; D not certain. This CDR3 is built from 11 residues. Germline CDR1 WSHSY, CDR2 SAAADI. V lost 0 bases and J lost 15, with 9 bases in between. For the CDR3, the DNA is TGCGCCAGCAGTGAGTCTAGAGTCACGTTCTTC. This encodes CASSESRVTFF.

V and J are TRBV6-5 and TRBJ2-7; D possibly corresponds to TRBD2 (7 bases). This CDR3 region has 14 residues. V was shortened by 9 bases and J by 2 bases, with 17 bases between the two germline ends. Germline CDR1 MNHEY, CDR2 SVGAGI. The CDR3: CASRRGALTYEQYF. In nucleotides, the CDR3 is TGTGCCAGTCGCCGGGGGGCTCTCACCTACGAGCAGTACTTC.

The chain combines TRBV10-3 with TRBJ2-7; perhaps TRBD1 as D (8 bases). The CDR3 length is 14 residues. The ends were cut back, 9 bases at V and 2 bases at J, with 17 bases in the middle. Germline-derived CDR1 and CDR2 are ENHRY and SYGVKD. The CDR3 coding sequence is TGTGCCATTGGGAGGGGACAGGACCCCTACGAGCAGTACTTC. Translation gives CAIGRGQDPYEQYF.

The V call is TRBV10-1, the J call TRBJ1-4; D uncertain. Germline loops: CDR1 WNHNN, CDR2 SYGVQD (reference sequence). V was cut by 0 bases and J by 4 bases, with 9 bases left in between. This CDR3 has 15 residues. The CDR3 region is CASSESIMGNEKLFF. Here the CDR3 DNA reads TGCGCCAGCAGTGAGTCGATAATGGGTAATGAAAAACTGTTTTTT.

The rearrangement links TRBV5-1 to TRBJ2-3; D uncertain. This CDR3 comprises 15 residues. V was trimmed by 3 bases and J by 4 bases, leaving 15 bases between them. The germline V gene has CDR1 SGHRS and CDR2 YFSETQ. The CDR3 region has the DNA TGCGCCAGCAGCTCGGACCCTAATAGGGCAGATACGCAGTATTTT. Translated, it gives CASSSDPNRADTQYF.

The chain combines TRBV6-1 with TRBJ2-1; D may be TRBD2 (5 bases). The CDR3 is 15 residues long. The germline V gene has CDR1 MNHNS and CDR2 SASEGT. Trimming took off 1 base at V and 3 bases at J, with 10 bases between the two ends. The CDR3 sequence: CASSEGTGDYNEQFF. CDR3 bases: TGTGCCAGCAGTGAAGGGACTGGGGACTACAATGAGCAGTTCTTC.

The chain has TRBV10-2 and TRBJ1-5, with D perhaps matching TRBD1 (5 bases). This CDR3 is 14 amino acids long. CDR1 is WSHSY and CDR2 is SAAADI in the germline V gene. V was trimmed by 3 bases and J by 2 bases, leaving 8 bases between them. The CDR3 is CASSDRQRNQPQHF. DNA for the CDR3: TGCGCCAGCAGTGATAGACAGCGCAATCAGCCCCAGCATTTT.

The chain uses TRBV15 and TRBJ2-1; no definite D call. Germline-derived CDR1 and CDR2 are LNHNV and YYDKDF (reference sequence). V lost 2 bases to trimming and J lost 0 bases, with 11 bases between them. This CDR3 is built from 16 residues. The DNA for the CDR3 is TGTGCCACCAGCAGACTCTCTCTAAGCTCCTACAATGAGCAGTTCTTC. Protein sequence: CATSRLSLSSYNEQFF.

The rearrangement joins TRBV10-3 to TRBJ1-1; D is perhaps TRBD1 (5 bases). Trimming left V 10 bases short and J 4 bases short, with 25 bases between. The germline V gene encodes CDR1 ENHRY and CDR2 SYGVKD. This CDR3 contains 16 residues. CDR3 DNA sequence: TGTGCCACCAGCGGGACGCACACTCTTACGAGCACTGAAGCTTTCTTT. Translated, it gives CATSGTHTLTSTEAFF.

The chain carries TRBV6-5 and TRBJ2-5, with D perhaps being TRBD1 or TRBD2 (5 bases each). Deletions cut 2 bases from V and 5 bases from J, with 9 bases between. Germline values: CDR1 MNHEY, CDR2 SVGAGI. The CDR3 has 13 amino acids. Written as DNA, the CDR3 is TGTGCCAGCAGTTACCCGGGGACGGAGACCCAGTACTTC. Translated, it gives CASSYPGTETQYF.

The chain couples TRBV18 to TRBJ1-6, with 9 bases aligning to TRBD1. This CDR3 spans 16 amino acids. Germline V gives CDR1 KGHSH, CDR2 LQKENI. The V and J ends lost 3 bases and 10 bases, in that order; junction bases with no gene match: 10. The CDR3, as DNA: TGTGCCAGCTCACCCTCGATGGGGACAGGGTCCTCACCCCTCCACTTT. Residues: CASSPSMGTGSSPLHF.

This rearrangement joins TRBV7-9 to TRBJ2-1, with a tentative D call TRBD1 (6 bases). CDR3 size: 17 residues. Germline V gives CDR1 SEHNR, CDR2 FQNEAQ (reference sequence). The germline V and J ends were trimmed by 5 bases and 1 base, with 18 bases remaining between them. Here the CDR3 DNA reads TGTGCCAGCAGCCCCGGGTCAGGGGCCGGTTCCTACAATGAGCAGTTCTTC. Its protein is CASSPGSGAGSYNEQFF.

This sequence joins TRBV6-6 and TRBJ1-3; TRBD1 matches 11 bases. Trimming removed 4 bases from V and 2 bases from J; junction bases left unmatched: 4. This CDR3 has 16 residues. Germline V gene sequence: CDR1 MNHNY, CDR2 SVGAGI (reference sequence). The CDR3 loop reads CASSFRDRGTGNTIYF. The CDR3, as DNA: TGTGCCAGCAGTTTCCGGGACAGGGGGACTGGAAACACCATATATTTT.